One sample yielded the 31 T cell receptor beta chains listed below, sequenced in a study of CD8 T cells in ankylosing spondylitis. TCRdb re-called the 5' RACE reads with MiXCR, one entry per CDR3 protein. The sample lists 150,000 to 200,000 distinct CDR3 sequences, 15% to 20% occurring once. The sample consisted of blood, either unsorted or a sorted T cell fraction (not recorded which). The receptors were sampled from a male donor with ankylosing spondylitis or in good health (not recorded which).

This clonotype was found a few times. The J gene is TRBJ1-5, the V gene TRBV12-3 or TRBV12-4, with D tentatively TRBD1 (6 bases). The CDR3 consists of 16 residues. Between the trimmed V and J ends, which lost 5 bases and 2 bases, there was a span of 16 bases. CDR3 in amino acids: CASSPIGGEGNQPQHF. The CDR3 bases are TGTGCCAGCAGTCCTATTGGGGGCGAAGGCAATCAGCCCCAGCATTTT.

The rearrangement links TRBV5-1 to TRBJ2-1; 11 bases match TRBD2. CDR3 size: 15 residues. V gave up 4 bases and J gave up 5 bases; unmatched junction bases: 5. CDR1 and CDR2 (germline): SGHRS, YFSETQ. The CDR3 DNA reads TGCGCCAGCAGCACTAGCGGGAGTCAACACAATGAGCAGTTCTTC. Amino acids: CASSTSGSQHNEQFF.

The CDR3 region is CASSLGAVEGEKLFF. The CDR3 nucleotides are TGCGCCAGCAGCTTGGGGGCTGTAGAGGGTGAAAAACTGTTTTTT. The rearrangement uses TRBV5-1 and TRBJ1-4; D not certain. Germline loops: CDR1 SGHRS, CDR2 YFSETQ. CDR3 length: 15 residues. V gave up 0 bases and J gave up 7 bases, with 13 bases separating them.

The V gene is TRBV6-5, the J gene TRBJ2-1, with TRBD1 matching 10 bases. The V segment lost 1 base and the J segment 5 bases; nucleotides outside the gene matches: 2. The length of the CDR3 is 15 residues. CDR1 MNHEY and CDR2 SVGAGI come from the germline V gene. As DNA, the CDR3 is TGTGCCAGCAGTTACTTTGGGACAGGGGACAATGAGCAGTTCTTC. This translates into CASSYFGTGDNEQFF.

This clonotype showed up just once. The J gene is TRBJ2-3, the V gene TRBV12-3 or TRBV12-4; D is ambiguous. CDR3 length equals 15 residues. Trimming shortened V by 0 bases and J by 4 bases, and 11 bases separated the two germline ends. The CDR3 DNA reads TGTGCCAGCAGTTTAGCGAACCTTGGCGCAGATACGCAGTATTTT. As protein: CASSLANLGADTQYF.

This clonotype showed up many times. This chain links TRBV5-1 with TRBJ1-1; maybe TRBD1 (6 bases). The germline V and J ends were trimmed by 0 bases and 1 base, with 10 bases remaining between them. Germline CDR1 reads SGHRS; CDR2 reads YFSETQ. The CDR3 is 15 amino acids. The CDR3 here is CASSLDGGPNTEAFF. The CDR3 DNA reads TGCGCCAGCAGCTTGGATGGGGGGCCGAACACTGAAGCTTTCTTT.

This clonotype came up many times. V and J are TRBV29-1 and TRBJ2-5; 8 positions match TRBD1. The trim removed 4 bases at V and 0 bases at J, leaving 16 bases unmatched. Germline lookup yields CDR1 SQVTM and CDR2 ANQGSEA. CDR3 length equals 18 residues. The CDR3 DNA reads as TGCAGCGTTGGCCAAGGGATTGGCAGGGGGCTCAACCAAGAGACCCAGTACTTC. It codes for CSVGQGIGRGLNQETQYF.

The J gene is TRBJ1-5, the V gene TRBV27; TRBD1 might be the D (6 bases). CDR3 length: 14 residues. Trimming took off 4 bases at V and 0 bases at J, with 7 bases between the two ends. The germline gives CDR1 MNHEY, CDR2 SMNVEV (reference sequence). The DNA for the CDR3 is TGTGCCAGCAGTTCAGGGGATAGCAATCAGCCCCAGCATTTT. Amino acid sequence: CASSSGDSNQPQHF.

This clonotype was picked up many times. The gene calls are TRBV10-2 and TRBJ1-3; D is unresolved. The CDR3 sequence is 13 residues long. V was cut by 2 bases and J by 0 bases, with 2 bases left in between. Germline CDR1 WSHSY, CDR2 SAAADI. The CDR3 DNA reads TGCGCCAGCAGTGAGAGCTCTGGAAACACCATATATTTT. This encodes CASSESSGNTIYF.

This clonotype has ten or more counts. This chain joins TRBV4-1 and TRBJ2-2, with 13 bases fitting TRBD2. This CDR3 has 15 residues. V trimming: 8 bases; J trimming: 5 bases; junction bases outside the gene matches: 5. In germline, CDR1 is MGHRA, CDR2 YSYEKL. The CDR3 loop reads CASGRTSGRTGELFF. The CDR3 nucleotides read TGCGCCAGCGGCAGGACTAGCGGGAGAACCGGGGAGCTGTTTTTT.

The CDR3 DNA sequence: TGCAGTGCTAGTCCTCCGGGACTAGATTTGACAGATACGCAGTATTTT. Its protein is CSASPPGLDLTDTQYF. The chain is built from TRBV20-1 and TRBJ2-3, with 8 bases lining up with TRBD2. V lost 3 bases, J lost 3 bases, and 11 bases stayed unmatched. This CDR3 region has 16 residues. Germline lookup yields CDR1 DFQATT and CDR2 SNEGSKA (reference sequence).

The DNA for the CDR3 is TGCGCCAGCAGCTTTTTCGCAGGGACGAACACTGAAGCTTTCTTT. It is translated as CASSFFAGTNTEAFF. The rearrangement links TRBV5-1 to TRBJ1-1, with a tentative D call TRBD1 (5 bases). Trimming took 2 bases from V and 1 from J, leaving 12 bases between them. CDR1 and CDR2 (germline): SGHRS, YFSETQ. The CDR3 contains 15 residues.

This clonotype was recorded at least ten times. The CDR3 coding sequence is TGCGCCAGCAACCCTGGAAAGCTCAATGAGCAGTTCTTC. As protein: CASNPGKLNEQFF. The chain uses TRBV5-1 and TRBJ2-1; D gene unclear. There are 13 residues in the CDR3. CDR1 and CDR2 from the germline V gene are SGHRS and YFSETQ. V was shortened by 6 bases and J by 6 bases, with 13 bases between the two germline ends.

This clonotype turned up a few times. V and J are TRBV25-1 and TRBJ1-2; unclear D gene. The CDR3 totals 11 residues. From germline, CDR1 is MGHDK and CDR2 SYGVNS. Deletions cut 4 bases from V and 3 bases from J, with 3 bases between. DNA of the CDR3: TGTGCCAGCAGTGTCTACTATGGCTACACCTTC. Amino acids: CASSVYYGYTF.

This clonotype has just a few counts. This rearrangement joins TRBV24-1 to TRBJ2-2, with a tentative D call TRBD1 (7 bases). The CDR3 sequence is 12 residues long. CDR1 KGHDR and CDR2 SFDVKD come from the germline V gene. Trimming took off 4 bases at V and 15 bases at J, with 14 bases between the two ends. The CDR3 nucleotides are TGTGCCACCAGTGACCCCGCCAGGGGGGTGTTTTTT. This translates into CATSDPARGVFF.

The chain combines TRBV28 with TRBJ1-5; tentative D call: TRBD1 (6 bases). Germline-derived CDR1 and CDR2 are MDHEN and SYDVKM. Deletions cut 11 bases from V and 9 bases from J, with 17 bases between. This CDR3 contains 12 residues. CDR3 sequence: CAGGRGLRPQHF. The CDR3 DNA reads as TGTGCCGGGGGTAGGGGGTTGAGGCCCCAGCATTTT.

The table lists this clonotype with many counts. The rearrangement joins TRBV7-8 to TRBJ2-2, with TRBD1 matching 8 bases. This CDR3 contains 15 residues. Germline-derived CDR1 and CDR2 are SGHVS and FQNEAQ. The ends lost 1 base at V and 5 bases at J; junction bases unmatched: 3. CDR3 sequence: CASSLGTGRTGELFF. The DNA of the CDR3 is TGTGCCAGCAGCTTAGGGACAGGGAGGACCGGGGAGCTGTTTTTT.

The chain uses TRBV3-1 and TRBJ2-2, with 11 bases fitting TRBD2. This CDR3 has 18 amino acids. Germline V gene lookup returns CDR1 LGHDT and CDR2 YNNKEL (reference sequence). Losses at the gene ends were 8 bases for V and 3 bases for J; bases not matched to a gene: 14. This CDR3 is CASCGASGRQRDTGELFF. The CDR3 DNA is TGTGCCAGCTGTGGTGCTAGCGGGAGGCAAAGGGACACCGGGGAGCTGTTTTTT.

The chain is built from TRBV5-1 and TRBJ2-7, with D perhaps matching TRBD1 or TRBD2 (6 bases each). This CDR3 region has 14 residues. V shed 2 bases and J shed 3 bases, with 12 bases lying between them. CDR1 and CDR2 (germline): SGHRS, YFSETQ. CDR3 loop: CASSFAQGGYEQYF. CDR3 DNA sequence: TGCGCCAGCAGCTTTGCACAGGGAGGCTACGAGCAGTACTTC.

This clonotype came up many times. The gene calls are TRBV27 and TRBJ1-2; TRBD1 is a possible D gene (5 bases). Germline lookup yields CDR1 MNHEY and CDR2 SMNVEV (reference sequence). CDR3 size: 15 residues. V was trimmed by 5 bases and J by 5 bases, leaving 18 bases between them. The CDR3 DNA follows: TGTGCCAGCAGTCGTCAGGGATCTAGACTATATGGCTACACCTTC. This translates into CASSRQGSRLYGYTF.

The genes are TRBV5-1 and TRBJ1-1; the D gene is possibly TRBD1 (5 bases). Trimming pared 1 base from V and 5 bases from J, leaving 9 bases between. The CDR3 is 13 residues long. Germline values: CDR1 SGHRS, CDR2 YFSETQ. The CDR3 DNA reads as TGCGCCAGCAGCTTGAAGGCAGGGACTGAAGCTTTCTTT. Translated, it gives CASSLKAGTEAFF. The entire variable domain, with the rest obtained from reference TRBV5-1 and TRBJ1-1, is as follows: KAGVTQTPRYLIKTRGQQVTLSCSPISGHRSVSWYQQTPGQGLQFLFEYFSETQRNKGNFPGRFSGRQFSNSRSEMNVSTLELGDSALYLCASSLKAGTEAFFGQGTRLTVV.

This clonotype was detected ten times or more. The CDR3 sequence: CSARDPRDNTGELFF. CDR3 in DNA: TGCAGTGCTAGAGATCCCCGGGACAACACCGGGGAGCTGTTTTTT. The chain carries TRBV20-1 and TRBJ2-2; D possibly uses TRBD1 or TRBD2 (5 bases each). The length of the CDR3 is 15 residues. CDR1 and CDR2 (germline): DFQATT, SNEGSKA (reference sequence). Trimming pared 0 bases from V and 2 bases from J, leaving 10 bases between.

The chain is built from TRBV9 and TRBJ2-2; 8 nucleotides agree with TRBD1. J was trimmed by 8 bases and V by 2 bases; bases with no gene match: 5. The germline CDR1 and CDR2 sequences are SGDLS and YYNGEE. The CDR3 has 14 amino acids. The CDR3 loop is CASSVETGAGELFF. CDR3 in DNA: TGTGCCAGCAGCGTCGAGACAGGGGCGGGGGAGCTGTTTTTT.

Of note for this clonotype: An end of the junction does not agree with germline; a read error may underlie this. The chain links TRBV5-4 to TRBJ2-2, with D maybe TRBD2 (6 bases). This CDR3 spans 19 amino acids. Germline-derived CDR1 and CDR2 are SGHNT and YYREEE (reference sequence). The CDR3 protein is CASSCGDAPKQDGLWGAVF. The CDR3 region has the DNA TGTGCCAGCAGCTGCGGGGATGCACCCAAACAGGACGGCCTGTGGGGAGCTGTTTTT. Filled out from reference TRBV5-4 and TRBJ2-2, the complete variable domain reads ETGVTQSPTHLIKTRGQQVTLRCSSQSGHNTVSWYQQALGQGPQFIFQYYREEENGRGNFPPRFSGLQFPNYSSELNVNALELDDSALYLCASSCGDAPKQDGLWGAVFGEGSRLTVL.

This clonotype occurred once. The chain has TRBV5-1 and TRBJ2-1; a weak D match, TRBD2 (7 bases). The germline V and J ends were trimmed by 0 bases and 9 bases, with 13 bases remaining between them. The CDR3 is 14 amino acids. The germline gives CDR1 SGHRS, CDR2 YFSETQ. The CDR3 region is CASSLDREGGEQFF. The CDR3 nucleotides read TGCGCCAGCAGCTTGGATAGGGAGGGGGGTGAGCAGTTCTTC.

This clonotype has at least ten counts. The chain has TRBV19 and TRBJ1-5; D is perhaps TRBD1 (5 bases). Germline CDR1 and CDR2: LNHDA and SQIVND (reference sequence). This CDR3 has 14 amino acids. V gave up 10 bases and J gave up 3 bases, with 16 bases separating them. DNA of the CDR3: TGTGCCACTGGGACCGGAGGGAACAATCAGCCCCAGCATTTT. Translating gives CATGTGGNNQPQHF. The full variable domain, its missing parts supplied by reference TRBV19 and TRBJ1-5, is DGGITQSPKYLFRKEGQNVTLSCEQNLNHDAMYWYRQDPGQGLRLIYYSQIVNDFQKGDIAEGYSVSREKKESFPLTVTSAQKNPTAFYLCATGTGGNNQPQHFGDGTRLSIL.

The rearrangement links TRBV19 to TRBJ2-2; D call uncertain. Germline assignment: CDR1 LNHDA and CDR2 SQIVND (reference sequence). The CDR3 totals 16 residues. The V end was cut by 5 bases, the J end by 4 bases, with 17 bases between. The CDR3: CASSLGSRAGTGELFF. The CDR3 DNA is TGTGCCAGTAGTCTTGGCTCCCGAGCTGGCACCGGGGAGCTGTTTTTT.

This clonotype appeared a few times. The chain couples TRBV20-1 to TRBJ2-1; 8 bases line up with TRBD2. With V trimmed by 1 base and J by 6 bases, 8 bases remained unmatched. Germline assignment: CDR1 DFQATT and CDR2 SNEGSKA (reference sequence). The CDR3 totals 15 residues. This CDR3 reads CSARGPSGSPNEQFF. CDR3 in DNA: TGCAGTGCTAGAGGACCGAGCGGGAGTCCCAATGAGCAGTTCTTC.

This clonotype was found a few times. The gene calls are TRBV6-5 and TRBJ1-5, with no clear D. CDR1 is MNHEY and CDR2 is SVGAGI in the germline V gene. V was shortened by 0 bases and J by 4 bases, with 4 bases between the two germline ends. The CDR3 consists of 13 residues. CDR3 nucleotide sequence: TGTGCCAGCAGTTACTCGGAGAATCAGCCCCAGCATTTT. This codes for CASSYSENQPQHF.

The table lists this clonotype with a few counts. The chain is built from TRBV24-1 and TRBJ2-1; D may correspond to TRBD1 or TRBD2 (6 bases each). The CDR3 is made up of 14 amino acids. V gave up 6 bases and J gave up 4 bases, with 12 bases separating them. Germline loops: CDR1 KGHDR, CDR2 SFDVKD. CDR3 DNA: TGTGCCACCAGTATGGGGGGCGCTTACAATGAGCAGTTCTTC. It is translated as CATSMGGAYNEQFF.

The sample holds a few counts of this clonotype. The chain is built from TRBV6-1 and TRBJ1-2, with D unclear. CDR3 length: 13 amino acids. The V end was cut by 7 bases, the J end by 10 bases, with 19 bases between. From germline, CDR1 is MNHNS and CDR2 SASEGT. The CDR3 loop reads CASTDRLWEAYTF. CDR3 coding DNA: TGTGCCAGCACTGATCGATTGTGGGAGGCCTACACCTTC.